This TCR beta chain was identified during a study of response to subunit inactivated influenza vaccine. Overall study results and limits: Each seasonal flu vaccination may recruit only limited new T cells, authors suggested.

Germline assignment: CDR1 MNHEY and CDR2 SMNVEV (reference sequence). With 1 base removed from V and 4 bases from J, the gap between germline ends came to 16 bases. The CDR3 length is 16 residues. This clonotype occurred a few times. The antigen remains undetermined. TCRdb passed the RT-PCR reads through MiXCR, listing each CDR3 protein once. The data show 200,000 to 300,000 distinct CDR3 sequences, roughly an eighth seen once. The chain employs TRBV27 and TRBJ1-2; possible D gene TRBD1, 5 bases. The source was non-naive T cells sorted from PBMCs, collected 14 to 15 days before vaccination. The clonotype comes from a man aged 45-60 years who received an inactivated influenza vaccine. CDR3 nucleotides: TGTGCCAGCAGTTTATGGCAGGGCAAGAGTTTCTATGGCTACACCTTC. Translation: CASSLWQGKSFYGYTF.